Sequencing of this TCR beta chain was carried out in a study of cytomegalovirus exposure and HLA in healthy donors. Trimming left V 5 bases short and J 3 bases short, with 15 bases between. The germline V gene encodes CDR1 SGHVS and CDR2 FQNEAQ. The CDR3 is made up of 15 amino acids. The PCR contained 60 Vbeta and 13 Jbeta primers. The protocol was immunoSEQ multiplex PCR, while the TCRdb copy is restricted to in-frame clones and leaves out a portion. In the table there are approximately 130,000 clones, more than 65% of which are singletons. Of note for this clone: Its antigen is undetermined.

Study outcomes and limitations: Researchers catalogued 164 TCR beta chains as cytomegalovirus-associated. Versus the roughly 700-donor mean, an Asian-associated ancestry cluster reportedly showed fewer N-insertions in a later analysis.

The sequence was collected from a man between 18 and 35 years old in good health and CMV-seronegative. The sample comprised PBMCs. The genes are TRBV7-8 and TRBJ2-3; no clear D. The CDR3 protein is CASSIYGVETDTQYF. The CDR3 bases are TGTGCCAGCAGCATTTACGGAGTAGAAACAGATACGCAGTATTTT.